This T cell receptor beta chain was observed in a study of cytomegalovirus exposure and HLA in healthy donors. The PCR contained 60 Vbeta and 13 Jbeta primers. Assay: immunoSEQ multiplex PCR; the TCRdb copy retains only in-frame clones and omits some. The data show tens of thousands of clones, about four fifths seen once. Healthy bone marrow donors made up the donors. At the time of sampling, donors were nominally healthy, though unrecorded immune exposures were likely. Germline V gene lookup returns CDR1 SQVTM and CDR2 ANQGSEA. CDR3 length: 8 residues. This rearrangement joins TRBV29-1 to TRBJ2-1; 7 positions agree with TRBD2. Material: PBMCs. This clonotype was sampled from a man over 45 in good health and CMV-seropositive. DNA for the CDR3: TGCGGGAGGGATGAGCAGTTCTTC. It specifies CGRDEQFF.